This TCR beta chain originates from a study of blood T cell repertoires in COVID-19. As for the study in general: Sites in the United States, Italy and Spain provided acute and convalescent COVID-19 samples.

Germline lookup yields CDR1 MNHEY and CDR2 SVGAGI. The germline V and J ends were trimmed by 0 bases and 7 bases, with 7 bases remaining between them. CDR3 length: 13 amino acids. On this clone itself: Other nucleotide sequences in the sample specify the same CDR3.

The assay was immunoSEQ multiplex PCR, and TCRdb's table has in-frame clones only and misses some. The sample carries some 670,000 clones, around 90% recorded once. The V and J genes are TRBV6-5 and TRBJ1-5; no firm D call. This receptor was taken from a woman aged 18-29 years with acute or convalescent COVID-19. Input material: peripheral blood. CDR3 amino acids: CASSYSPVQPQHF. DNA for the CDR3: TGTGCCAGCAGTTACTCTCCTGTCCAGCCCCAGCATTTT.